A selection of T cell receptor beta chains follows, all from one sample in a study of blood T cell repertoires in COVID-19. Sequencing used immunoSEQ multiplex PCR; TCRdb keeps in-frame clones, though not all of them. Among about 120,000 clones listed, about 70% were seen once. Sequences were obtained from peripheral blood. The receptor source for this set is a woman in her 70s with acute or convalescent COVID-19. CDR3s include the opening cysteine and the closing phenylalanine or tryptophan. The order of the fields is V gene, clone size, J gene, CDR3 length, D gene, CDR3 DNA, CDR3 protein. A D gene is named only where the DNA matches it firmly. Clone size appears in some rows only: once, few, many, or a class for an expanded clone.

v_gene: TRBV29-1
abundance: .
j_gene: TRBJ1-6
len: 13
d_gene: TRBD1
CDR3nt: TGCAGCGTTCGGGACAGCCGGAATTCACCCCTCCACTTT
CDR3aa: CSVRDSRNSPLHF

v_gene: TRBV28
abundance: once
j_gene: TRBJ1-5
len: 16
d_gene: TRBD1
CDR3nt: TGTGCCAGCAGTTCTATAGGACAGGGCCCTCATCAGCCCCAGCATTTT
CDR3aa: CASSSIGQGPHQPQHF

v_gene: TRBV11-2
abundance: .
j_gene: TRBJ2-7
len: 14
d_gene: .
CDR3nt: TGTGCCAGCAGCTTAGAGGGGAGCTCCTACGAGCAGTACTTC
CDR3aa: CASSLEGSSYEQYF

v_gene: TRBV30
abundance: few
j_gene: TRBJ1-5
len: 14
d_gene: TRBD1
CDR3nt: TGTGCCTGGAGGGGACAGGGGGGCCATCAGCCCCAGCATTTT
CDR3aa: CAWRGQGGHQPQHF

v_gene: TRBV30
abundance: many
j_gene: TRBJ1-1
len: 17
d_gene: TRBD1
CDR3nt: TGTGCCTGGAGTGTACCTAGGACAGGGGTGGGGAACACTGAAGCTTTCTTT
CDR3aa: CAWSVPRTGVGNTEAFF

v_gene: TRBV18
abundance: few
j_gene: TRBJ1-5
len: 14
d_gene: TRBD1
CDR3nt: TGTGCCAGCTCACCCCAGGGGGGCAATCAGCCCCAGCATTTT
CDR3aa: CASSPQGGNQPQHF

v_gene: TRBV3-1/TRBV3-2
abundance: .
j_gene: TRBJ1-1
len: 12
d_gene: TRBD1
CDR3nt: TGTGCCAGCAGCCACGGACAGGGTAGAGCTTTCTTT
CDR3aa: CASSHGQGRAFF

v_gene: TRBV20-1
abundance: few
j_gene: TRBJ1-2
len: 14
d_gene: TRBD1
CDR3nt: TGCAGTGCTAGTAGGGACAGCCGGGCCTATGGCTACACCTTC
CDR3aa: CSASRDSRAYGYTF

v_gene: TRBV29-1
abundance: .
j_gene: TRBJ1-4
len: 16
d_gene: TRBD1
CDR3nt: TGCAGCGTTGAAGCCTCAGGACAGGGGCGGAATGAAAAACTGTTTTTT
CDR3aa: CSVEASGQGRNEKLFF

v_gene: TRBV29-1
abundance: .
j_gene: TRBJ1-1
len: 13
d_gene: .
CDR3nt: TGCAGCGTTGCCCCTCAGATGAACACTGAAGCTTTCTTT
CDR3aa: CSVAPQMNTEAFF

v_gene: TRBV10-3
abundance: few
j_gene: TRBJ1-6
len: 14
d_gene: TRBD1
CDR3nt: TGTGCCATCACTCCGGACAGGGGTAATTCACCCCTCCACTTT
CDR3aa: CAITPDRGNSPLHF

v_gene: TRBV27
abundance: .
j_gene: TRBJ2-2
len: 15
d_gene: TRBD2
CDR3nt: TGTGCCAGCAGTTACTCGGCGGGAGGCACCGGGGAGCTGTTTTTT
CDR3aa: CASSYSAGGTGELFF

v_gene: TRBV15
abundance: .
j_gene: TRBJ2-4
len: 16
d_gene: TRBD1
CDR3nt: TGTGCCACCAGCAGAGATCAGACGACAGGGGCCAACATTCAGTACTTC
CDR3aa: CATSRDQTTGANIQYF

v_gene: TRBV28
abundance: once
j_gene: TRBJ2-7
len: 13
d_gene: .
CDR3nt: TGTGCCAGCCACCCTTCCCGGGAATACGAGCAGTACTTC
CDR3aa: CASHPSREYEQYF

v_gene: TRBV7-2
abundance: many
j_gene: TRBJ2-7
len: 15
d_gene: .
CDR3nt: TGTGCCAGCAGCTTAGAACTAGGGCGGTCCTACGAGCAGTACTTC
CDR3aa: CASSLELGRSYEQYF

v_gene: TRBV10-3
abundance: once
j_gene: TRBJ2-2
len: 17
d_gene: TRBD1
CDR3nt: TGTGCCATCAGTGAGTCGAAGGGGGCCCCGAACACCGGGGAGCTGTTTTTT
CDR3aa: CAISESKGAPNTGELFF

v_gene: TRBV4-3
abundance: .
j_gene: TRBJ2-4
len: 15
d_gene: .
CDR3nt: TGCGCCAGCAGCCCTGCGCCGGGAGTAGGGAACATTCAGTACTTC
CDR3aa: CASSPAPGVGNIQYF

v_gene: TRBV19
abundance: .
j_gene: TRBJ2-3
len: 16
d_gene: .
CDR3nt: TGTGCCAGTAGTCCTACCGGGACTTCTAGCACAGATACGCAGTATTTT
CDR3aa: CASSPTGTSSTDTQYF

v_gene: TRBV7-9
abundance: few
j_gene: TRBJ2-7
len: 14
d_gene: .
CDR3nt: TGTGCCAGCAGCTTAGGAATGGCCGGGGACGAGCAGTACTTC
CDR3aa: CASSLGMAGDEQYF

v_gene: TRBV28
abundance: .
j_gene: TRBJ2-4
len: 16
d_gene: TRBD2
CDR3nt: TGTGCCAGCACCCCCGGGCGCGGGAGGGCCGAAAACATTCAGTACTTC
CDR3aa: CASTPGRGRAENIQYF